Listed here are 12 T cell receptor beta chains from one sample, sequenced in a study. Cells sorted as Tregs were CD4+, CD25+ and CD127-/low. Each CDR3 protein gets one entry after TCRdb re-called the 5' RACE reads with MiXCR. There are tens of thousands of distinct CDR3 sequences in the sample; 26% occur only once, and 2% to 2.5% lies in the top ten. The sequencing sample was made of tumor-infiltrating Tregs sorted from the breast tumor. The receptors were gathered from a female donor with breast cancer.

This clonotype was detected a few times. The gene calls are TRBV20-1 and TRBJ2-7; D is perhaps TRBD2 (5 bases). CDR1 and CDR2 from the germline V gene are DFQATT and SNEGSKA (reference sequence). CDR3 length equals 14 residues. V was pared by 7 bases and J by 3 bases, with 19 bases between. CDR3 amino acids: CSVRARRSNYEQYF. CDR3 bases: TGCAGTGTTCGAGCCAGGAGGTCAAACTACGAGCAGTACTTC.

The chain carries TRBV6-5 and TRBJ1-1; D is undetermined. CDR3 length: 13 amino acids. V was cut by 6 bases and J by 7 bases, with 15 bases left in between. Germline V gene data show CDR1 as MNHEY and CDR2 as SVGAGI. The CDR3, as DNA: TGTGCCAGCAGATCTCCGGGATCTCTTGAAGCTTTCTTT. Translating gives CASRSPGSLEAFF.

In this sample, this clonotype turned up a few times. This chain joins TRBV7-2 and TRBJ2-1; D gene unclear. The CDR3 contains 15 residues. Per germline, CDR1 SGHTA and CDR2 FQGNSA. The V and J ends lost 5 bases and 0 bases respectively, with 11 bases between them. The CDR3 sequence is CASSQTPTSYNEQFF. CDR3 nucleotides: TGTGCCAGCAGCCAGACACCTACCTCCTACAATGAGCAGTTCTTC.

The V call is TRBV2, the J call TRBJ1-3, with D tentatively TRBD1 (6 bases). This CDR3 comprises 17 residues. V lost 7 bases and J lost 0, with 19 bases in between. CDR1 SNHLY and CDR2 FYNNEI come from the germline V gene. CDR3 protein: CASNGGGGLGSGNTIYF. The CDR3, as DNA: TGTGCCAGCAACGGAGGGGGGGGCCTAGGCTCTGGAAACACCATATATTTT.

As for this clonotype: An end of the junction differs from the germline gene, which may be a read error. J is TRBJ2-2 and V is TRBV20-1, with 8 bases lining up with TRBD1. Germline lookup yields CDR1 DFQATT and CDR2 SNEGSKA (reference sequence). This CDR3 region has 14 residues. The CDR3 sequence: CGARRTGSTGELFF. As DNA, the CDR3 is TGCGGTGCTAGAAGGACAGGGAGCACCGGGGAGCTGTTTTTT.

The CDR3 sequence: CASSLDPSSYEQYF. As DNA, the CDR3 is TGTGCCAGCAGCTTAGATCCGAGCTCCTACGAGCAGTACTTC. This chain links TRBV7-2 with TRBJ2-7, with D unresolved. The V and J ends lost 1 base and 0 bases respectively, with 7 bases between them. Germline lookup yields CDR1 SGHTA and CDR2 FQGNSA. The CDR3 runs to 14 residues. The variable domain in full, with the rest retrieved from reference TRBV7-2 and TRBJ2-7, is GAGVSQSPSNKVTEKGKDVELRCDPISGHTALYWYRQSLGQGLEFLIYFQGNSAPDKSGLPSDRFSAERTGGSVSTLTIQRTQQEDSAVYLCASSLDPSSYEQYFGPGTRLTVT.

This clonotype was counted a few times. V usage is TRBV7-2 and J usage is TRBJ2-1; the match to TRBD2 covers 14 bases. Germline-derived CDR1 and CDR2 are SGHTA and FQGNSA. The CDR3 contains 16 residues. Trimming took 6 bases from V and 9 from J; bases not matched to a gene: 10. The CDR3 region is CASRPPGLAGESEQFF. The DNA for the CDR3 is TGTGCCAGCAGACCTCCGGGACTAGCGGGAGAATCTGAGCAGTTCTTC.

The chain recombines TRBV9 with TRBJ2-1; no firm D call. Trimming left V 0 bases short and J 12 bases short, with 16 bases between. The length of the CDR3 is 14 residues. Germline V gene data show CDR1 as SGDLS and CDR2 as YYNGEE. The CDR3 loop reads CASSVDLGPFGQFF. Written as DNA, the CDR3 is TGTGCCAGCAGCGTAGACTTGGGCCCCTTCGGGCAGTTCTTC.

By share of the sample, this clonotype is medium-sized. The V and J genes are TRBV5-1 and TRBJ2-5, with D perhaps being TRBD1 or TRBD2 (5 bases each). This CDR3 region has 12 residues. The ends were cut back, 1 base at V and 9 bases at J, with 10 bases in the middle. The germline gives CDR1 SGHRS, CDR2 YFSETQ. This CDR3 is CASSLSGAAQYF. DNA of the CDR3: TGCGCCAGCAGCTTGTCCGGGGCGGCCCAGTACTTC.

About this clonotype: The junction shows a germline mismatch at one end, possibly a read error. The chain couples TRBV5-1 to TRBJ1-1; possible D gene TRBD1, 6 bases. Germline V gene sequence: CDR1 SGHRS, CDR2 YFSETQ. This CDR3 comprises 15 residues. The CDR3 spells CASSSDPTGNTEASF. DNA for the CDR3: TGCGCCAGCAGCAGCGACCCTACAGGGAACACTGAAGCTTCCTTT.

The chain uses TRBV4-3 and TRBJ2-3; TRBD2 might be the D (6 bases). V lost 4 bases and J lost 4, with 15 bases in between. The CDR3 length is 15 residues. Germline V gene lookup returns CDR1 LGHNA and CDR2 YSLEER. The CDR3, as DNA: TGCGCCAGCAGCCTCCTAGCGAAAACGTCAGATACGCAGTATTTT. It encodes CASSLLAKTSDTQYF.

The chain is built from TRBV6-2 or TRBV6-3 and TRBJ2-7; 8 bases are a match to TRBD1. Trimming cost V 3 bases and J 5 bases; bases outside gene matches: 9. Germline V gene lookup returns CDR1 MNHEY and CDR2 SVGEGT. The CDR3 spans 15 residues. The CDR3, as DNA: TGTGCCAGCAGTTATTCCGACAGGGGATTCGACGAGCAGTACTTC. Its protein is CASSYSDRGFDEQYF.